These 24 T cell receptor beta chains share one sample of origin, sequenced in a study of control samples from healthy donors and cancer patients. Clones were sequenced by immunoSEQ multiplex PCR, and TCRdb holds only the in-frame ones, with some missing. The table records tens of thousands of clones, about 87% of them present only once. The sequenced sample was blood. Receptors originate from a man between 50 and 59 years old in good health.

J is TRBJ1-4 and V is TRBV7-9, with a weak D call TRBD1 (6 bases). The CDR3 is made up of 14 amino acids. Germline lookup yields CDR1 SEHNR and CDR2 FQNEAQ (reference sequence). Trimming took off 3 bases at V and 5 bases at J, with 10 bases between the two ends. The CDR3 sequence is CASSFRTENEKLFF. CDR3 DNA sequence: TGTGCCAGCAGCTTCCGGACAGAGAATGAAAAACTGTTTTTT.

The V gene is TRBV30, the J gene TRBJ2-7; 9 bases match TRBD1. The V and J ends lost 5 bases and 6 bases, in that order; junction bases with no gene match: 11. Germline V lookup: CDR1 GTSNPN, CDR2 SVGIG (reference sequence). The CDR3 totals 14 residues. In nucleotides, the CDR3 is TGTGCCTGGTCCACACAGGGGGCGTCTGGCGAGCAGTACTTC. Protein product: CAWSTQGASGEQYF. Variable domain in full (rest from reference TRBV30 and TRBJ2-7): SQTIHQWPATLVQPVGSPLSLECTVEGTSNPNLYWYRQAAGRGLQLLFYSVGIGQISSEVPQNLSASRPQDRQFILSSKKLLLSDSGFYLCAWSTQGASGEQYFGPGTRLTVT.

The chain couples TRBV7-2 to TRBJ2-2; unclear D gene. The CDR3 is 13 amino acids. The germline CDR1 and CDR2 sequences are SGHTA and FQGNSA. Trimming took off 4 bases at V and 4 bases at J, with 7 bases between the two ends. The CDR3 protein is CASSSDFTGELFF. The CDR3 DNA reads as TGTGCCAGCAGCTCCGACTTCACCGGGGAGCTGTTTTTT.

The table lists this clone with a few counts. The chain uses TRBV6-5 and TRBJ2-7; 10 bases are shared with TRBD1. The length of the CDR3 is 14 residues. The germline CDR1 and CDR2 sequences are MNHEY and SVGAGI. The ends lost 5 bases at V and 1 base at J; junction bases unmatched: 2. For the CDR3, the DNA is TGTGCCAGCAGTACGGACAGGGGGTCCTACGAGCAGTACTTC. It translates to CASSTDRGSYEQYF.

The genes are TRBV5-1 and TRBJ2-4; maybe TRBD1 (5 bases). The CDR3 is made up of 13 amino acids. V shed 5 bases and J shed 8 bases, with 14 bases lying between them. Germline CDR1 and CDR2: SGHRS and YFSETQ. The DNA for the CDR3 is TGCGCCAGCAGGGGTCGATTAGGGGACATTCAGTACTTC. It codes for CASRGRLGDIQYF.

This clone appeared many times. CDR3 DNA: TGTGCCGGCTCGGGCCTCATCAATGGCTACACCTTC. Its protein is CAGSGLINGYTF. The rearrangement links TRBV7-9 to TRBJ1-2; D unresolved. Germline-derived CDR1 and CDR2 are SEHNR and FQNEAQ (reference sequence). Trimming removed 11 bases at V and 6 bases at J, with 16 bases between. There are 12 residues in the CDR3.

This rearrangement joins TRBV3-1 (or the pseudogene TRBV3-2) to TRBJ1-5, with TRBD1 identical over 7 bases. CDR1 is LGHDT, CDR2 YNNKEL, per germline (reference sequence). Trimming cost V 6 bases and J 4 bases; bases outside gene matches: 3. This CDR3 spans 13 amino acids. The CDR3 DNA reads TGTGCCAGCAGTCCGACAGGGAATCAGCCCCAGCATTTT. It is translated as CASSPTGNQPQHF.

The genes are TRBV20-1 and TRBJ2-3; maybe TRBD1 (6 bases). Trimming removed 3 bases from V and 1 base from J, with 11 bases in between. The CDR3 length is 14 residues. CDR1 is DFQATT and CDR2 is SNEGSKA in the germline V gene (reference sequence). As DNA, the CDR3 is TGCAGTGCTAGTTGGACAGTAGGCACAGATACGCAGTATTTT. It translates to CSASWTVGTDTQYF.

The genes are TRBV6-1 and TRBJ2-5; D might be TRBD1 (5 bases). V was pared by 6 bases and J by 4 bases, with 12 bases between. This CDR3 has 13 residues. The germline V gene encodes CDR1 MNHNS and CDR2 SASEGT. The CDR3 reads CASSLVGRETQYF. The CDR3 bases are TGTGCCAGCAGCCTCGTGGGGCGAGAGACCCAGTACTTC.

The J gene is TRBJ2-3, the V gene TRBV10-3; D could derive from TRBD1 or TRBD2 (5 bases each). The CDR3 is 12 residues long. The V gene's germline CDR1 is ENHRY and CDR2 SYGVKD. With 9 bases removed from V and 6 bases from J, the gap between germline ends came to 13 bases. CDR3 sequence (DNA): TGTGCCATAGGGGTCGGGAAGGATACGCAGTATTTT. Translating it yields CAIGVGKDTQYF.

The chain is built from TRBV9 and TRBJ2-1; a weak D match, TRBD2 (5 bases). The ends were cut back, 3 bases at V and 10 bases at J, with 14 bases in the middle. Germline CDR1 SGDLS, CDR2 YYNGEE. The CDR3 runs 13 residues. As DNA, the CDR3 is TGTGCCAGCAGCGCAGGTAACTCGGGGGAGCAGTTCTTC. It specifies CASSAGNSGEQFF. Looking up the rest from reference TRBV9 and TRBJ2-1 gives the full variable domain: DSGVTQTPKHLITATGQRVTLRCSPRSGDLSVYWYQQSLDQGLQFLIQYYNGEERAKGNILERFSAQQFPDLHSELNLSSLELGDSALYFCASSAGNSGEQFFGPGTRLTVL.

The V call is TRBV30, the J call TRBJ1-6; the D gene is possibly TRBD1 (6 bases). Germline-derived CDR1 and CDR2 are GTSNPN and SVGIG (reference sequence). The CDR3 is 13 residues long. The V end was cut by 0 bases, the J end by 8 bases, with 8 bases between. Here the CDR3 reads CAWSVQGYSPLHF. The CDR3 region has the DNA TGTGCCTGGAGTGTACAGGGATATTCACCCCTCCACTTT.

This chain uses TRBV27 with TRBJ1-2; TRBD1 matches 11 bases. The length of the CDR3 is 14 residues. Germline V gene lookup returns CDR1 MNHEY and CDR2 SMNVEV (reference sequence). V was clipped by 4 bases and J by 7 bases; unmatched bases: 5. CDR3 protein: CASSSGQGASGYTF. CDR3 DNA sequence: TGTGCCAGCAGTTCCGGACAGGGGGCATCTGGCTACACCTTC.

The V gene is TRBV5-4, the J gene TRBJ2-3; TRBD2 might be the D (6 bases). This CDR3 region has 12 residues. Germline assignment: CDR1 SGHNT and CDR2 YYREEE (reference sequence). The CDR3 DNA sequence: TGTGCGGGAGGTCTAAGCACAGATACGCAGTATTTT. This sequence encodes CAGGLSTDTQYF.

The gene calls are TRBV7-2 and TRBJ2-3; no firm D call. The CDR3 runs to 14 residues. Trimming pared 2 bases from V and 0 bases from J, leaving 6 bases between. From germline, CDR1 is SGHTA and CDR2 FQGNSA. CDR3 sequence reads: CASSLSSSTDTQYF. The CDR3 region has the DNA TGTGCCAGCAGCTTATCTAGTAGCACAGATACGCAGTATTTT. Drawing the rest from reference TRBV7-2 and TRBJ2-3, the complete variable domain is GAGVSQSPSNKVTEKGKDVELRCDPISGHTALYWYRQSLGQGLEFLIYFQGNSAPDKSGLPSDRFSAERTGGSVSTLTIQRTQQEDSAVYLCASSLSSSTDTQYFGPGTRLTVL.

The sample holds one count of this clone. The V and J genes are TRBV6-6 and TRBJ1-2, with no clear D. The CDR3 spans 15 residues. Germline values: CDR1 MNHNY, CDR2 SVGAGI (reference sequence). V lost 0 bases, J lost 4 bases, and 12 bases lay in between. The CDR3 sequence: CASSYSSGTIYGYTF. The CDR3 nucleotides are TGTGCCAGCAGTTACTCGTCAGGAACCATCTATGGCTACACCTTC.

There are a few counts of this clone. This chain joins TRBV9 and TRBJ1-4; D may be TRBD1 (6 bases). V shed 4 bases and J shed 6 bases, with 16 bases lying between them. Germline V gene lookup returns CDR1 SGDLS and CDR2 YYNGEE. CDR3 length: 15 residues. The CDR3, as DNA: TGTGCCAGCAGCCCTCTCCAGGGGATGGATGAAAAACTGTTTTTT. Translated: CASSPLQGMDEKLFF.

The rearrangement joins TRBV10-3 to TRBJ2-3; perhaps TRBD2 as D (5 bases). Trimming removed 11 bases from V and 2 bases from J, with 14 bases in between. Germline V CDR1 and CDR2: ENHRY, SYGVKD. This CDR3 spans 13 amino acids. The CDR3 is CAGRWETTDTQYF. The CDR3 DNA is TGTGCCGGGCGATGGGAGACCACAGATACGCAGTATTTT.

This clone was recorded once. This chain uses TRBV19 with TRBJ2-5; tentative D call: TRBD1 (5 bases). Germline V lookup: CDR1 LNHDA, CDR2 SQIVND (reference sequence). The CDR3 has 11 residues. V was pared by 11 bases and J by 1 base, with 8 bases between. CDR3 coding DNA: TGTGCCGCCAGGGTCCAAGAGACCCAGTACTTC. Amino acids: CAARVQETQYF.

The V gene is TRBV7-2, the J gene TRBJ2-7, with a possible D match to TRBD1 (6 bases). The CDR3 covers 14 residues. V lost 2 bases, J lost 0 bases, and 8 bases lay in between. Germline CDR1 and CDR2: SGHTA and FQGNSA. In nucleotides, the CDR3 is TGTGCCAGCAGCTTATCGACAGGCTCCTACGAGCAGTACTTC. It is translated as CASSLSTGSYEQYF.

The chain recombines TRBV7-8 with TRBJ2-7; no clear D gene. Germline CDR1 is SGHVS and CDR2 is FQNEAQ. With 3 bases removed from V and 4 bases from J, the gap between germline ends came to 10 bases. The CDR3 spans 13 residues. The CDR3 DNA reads TGTGCCAGCAGCTTCAGTAGGCTTTACGAGCAGTACTTC. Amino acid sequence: CASSFSRLYEQYF. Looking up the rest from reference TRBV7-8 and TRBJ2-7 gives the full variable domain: GAGVSQSPRYKVAKRGQDVALRCDPISGHVSLFWYQQALGQGPEFLTYFQNEAQLDKSGLPSDRFFAERPEGSVSTLKIQRTQQEDSAVYLCASSFSRLYEQYFGPGTRLTVT.

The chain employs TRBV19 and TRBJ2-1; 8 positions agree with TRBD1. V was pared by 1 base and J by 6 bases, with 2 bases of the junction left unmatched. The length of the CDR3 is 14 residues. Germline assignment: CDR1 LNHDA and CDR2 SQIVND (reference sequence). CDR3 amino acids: CASSIGDRINEQFF. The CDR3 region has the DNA TGTGCCAGTAGTATAGGGGACAGGATCAATGAGCAGTTCTTC.

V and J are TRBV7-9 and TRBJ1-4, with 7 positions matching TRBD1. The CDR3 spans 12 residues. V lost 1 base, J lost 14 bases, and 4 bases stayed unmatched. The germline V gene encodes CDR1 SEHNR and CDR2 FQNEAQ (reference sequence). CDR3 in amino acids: CASSLGQGVLFF. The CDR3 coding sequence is TGTGCCAGCAGCTTAGGACAGGGAGTTCTGTTTTTT.

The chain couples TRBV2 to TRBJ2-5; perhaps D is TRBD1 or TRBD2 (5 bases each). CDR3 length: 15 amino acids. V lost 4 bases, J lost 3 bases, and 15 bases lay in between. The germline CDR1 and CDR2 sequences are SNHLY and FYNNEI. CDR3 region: CASSGSRGEKETQYF. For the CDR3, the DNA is TGTGCCAGCAGTGGTTCCCGAGGGGAGAAAGAGACCCAGTACTTC.